In this sample, the clone carrying this T cell receptor beta chain turned up once. The data were obtained in a study of shared clonotypes between healthy human individuals. The CDR3 runs 16 residues. Germline CDR1 SGDLS, CDR2 YYNGEE. Trimming removed 3 bases from V and 1 base from J; junction bases left unmatched: 7. This table comes from immunoSEQ multiplex PCR, and its TCRdb copy is limited to in-frame clones, with some not included. Of some 2.3 million clones in the sample, just over 90% are singletons; the top ten hold 0.3% to 0.4%. The chain employs TRBV9 and TRBJ2-1; 7 bases match TRBD2. The receptor was isolated from a young man in good health. Some clones in this sample may be carry-over from other donors' samples. The sequenced material came from naive CD4+ T cells from PBMCs. As to subset: CD45RA+ positively selected. The CDR3 DNA reads as TGTGCCAGCAGCGCGGCGGGGAGGGGATCCTACAATGAGCAGTTCTTC. Its translation is CASSAAGRGSYNEQFF.